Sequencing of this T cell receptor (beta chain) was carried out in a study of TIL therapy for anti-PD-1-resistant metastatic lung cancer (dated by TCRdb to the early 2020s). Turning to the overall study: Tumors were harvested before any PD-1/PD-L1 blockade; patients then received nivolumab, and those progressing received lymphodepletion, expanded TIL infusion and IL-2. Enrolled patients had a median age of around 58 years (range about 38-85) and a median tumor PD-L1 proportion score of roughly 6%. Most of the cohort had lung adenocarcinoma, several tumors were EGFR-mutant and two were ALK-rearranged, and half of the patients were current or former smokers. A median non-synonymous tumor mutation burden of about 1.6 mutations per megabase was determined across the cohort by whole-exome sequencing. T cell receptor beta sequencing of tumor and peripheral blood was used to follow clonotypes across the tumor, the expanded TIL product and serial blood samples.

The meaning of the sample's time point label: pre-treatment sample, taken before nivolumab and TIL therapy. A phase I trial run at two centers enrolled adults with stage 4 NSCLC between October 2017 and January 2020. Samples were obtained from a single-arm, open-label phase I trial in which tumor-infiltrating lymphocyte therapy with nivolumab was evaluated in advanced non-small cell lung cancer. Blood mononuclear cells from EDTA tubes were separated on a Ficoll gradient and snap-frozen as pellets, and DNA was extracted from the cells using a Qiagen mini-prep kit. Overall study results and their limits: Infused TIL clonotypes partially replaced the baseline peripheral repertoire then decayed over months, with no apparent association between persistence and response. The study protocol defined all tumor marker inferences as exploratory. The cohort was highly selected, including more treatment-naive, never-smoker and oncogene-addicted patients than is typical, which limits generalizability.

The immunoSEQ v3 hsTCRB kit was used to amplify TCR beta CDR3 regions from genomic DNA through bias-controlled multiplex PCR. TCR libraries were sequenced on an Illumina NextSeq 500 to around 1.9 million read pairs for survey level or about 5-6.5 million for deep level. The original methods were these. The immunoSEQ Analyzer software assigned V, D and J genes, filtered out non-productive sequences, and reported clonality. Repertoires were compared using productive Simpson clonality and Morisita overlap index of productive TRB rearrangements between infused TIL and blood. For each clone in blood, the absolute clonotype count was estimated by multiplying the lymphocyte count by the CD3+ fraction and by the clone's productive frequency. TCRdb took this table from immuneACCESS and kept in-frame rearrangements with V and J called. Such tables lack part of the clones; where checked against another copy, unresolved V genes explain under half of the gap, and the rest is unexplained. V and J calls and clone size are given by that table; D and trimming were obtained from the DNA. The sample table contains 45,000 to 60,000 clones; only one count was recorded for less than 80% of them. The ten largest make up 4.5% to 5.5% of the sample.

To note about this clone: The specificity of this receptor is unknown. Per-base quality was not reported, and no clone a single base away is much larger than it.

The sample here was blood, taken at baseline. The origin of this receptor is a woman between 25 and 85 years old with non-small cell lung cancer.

The DNA sequence is given as TGCGCCAGCAGTGGCGGGACTAGCGGGAGTAAAAATACGCAGTATTTT. This gives the protein CASSGGTSGSKNTQYF. The chain is encoded by TRBV10-2 joined to TRBJ2-3, with 14 bases aligning to TRBD2. Spanning cysteine to phenylalanine, the CDR3 consists of 16 amino acids. Only CDR3 DNA is held: 48 bases, read in frame from base 1. The germline V gene encodes CDR1 WSHSY and CDR2 SAAADI. The V end gives up 4 bases and the J end 7 bases, leaving 7 bases in the junction not matched to a gene.